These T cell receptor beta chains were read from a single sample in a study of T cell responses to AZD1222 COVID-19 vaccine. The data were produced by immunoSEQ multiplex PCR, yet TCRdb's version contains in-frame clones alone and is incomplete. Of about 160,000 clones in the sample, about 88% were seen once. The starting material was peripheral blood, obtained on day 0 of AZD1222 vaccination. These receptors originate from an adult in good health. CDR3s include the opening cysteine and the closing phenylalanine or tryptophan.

CDR3 protein: CASSQDLSYEQYF
V gene: TRBV4-2

CDR3 protein: CASSLRQMGQGYTF
V gene: TRBV5-4

CDR3 protein: CAWSRSTNEKLFF
V gene: TRBV30

CDR3 protein: CASSLLAGPTYEQYF
V gene: TRBV6-2/TRBV6-3

CDR3 protein: CASSLEQEVSTQYF
V gene: TRBV28

CDR3 protein: CSVEKGSNEKLFF
V gene: TRBV29-1

CDR3 protein: CASSAHRKTNTGELFF
V gene: TRBV7-2

CDR3 protein: CASSRPAGDIQYF
V gene: TRBV6-5

CDR3 protein: CASSREPWYEQYF
V gene: TRBV9

CDR3 protein: CASSQERGLNYGYTF
V gene: TRBV4-2

CDR3 protein: CASSYGTGKADTQYF
V gene: TRBV6-5

CDR3 protein: CASSLGSNQPQHF
V gene: TRBV12-3/TRBV12-4

CDR3 protein: CASSVRLAGADNEQFF
V gene: TRBV9

CDR3 protein: CASSLDGYTF
V gene: TRBV12-3/TRBV12-4

CDR3 protein: CASSINPHRVGDQPQHF
V gene: TRBV19

CDR3 protein: CASTMDSPSTYGYTF
V gene: TRBV6-5

CDR3 protein: CATSDRDFQETQYF
V gene: TRBV24-1

CDR3 protein: CASSSPPGQGFNSPLHF
V gene: TRBV19

CDR3 protein: CASKAEVPSTDTQYF
V gene: TRBV2

CDR3 protein: CASSLSVYTEAFF
V gene: TRBV28

CDR3 protein: CASSLGGGPAYEQYF
V gene: TRBV7-2

CDR3 protein: CASSLYQGQENQPQHF
V gene: TRBV7-9

CDR3 protein: CASSRPNYGYTF
V gene: TRBV28

CDR3 protein: CASSQGTAYSYNEQFF
V gene: TRBV4-1

CDR3 protein: CASSSGVGANSPLHF
V gene: TRBV6-5

CDR3 protein: CASSVTAGKETQYF
V gene: TRBV9

CDR3 protein: CASSFWTGEVGVMNTEAFF
V gene: TRBV7-9

CDR3 protein: CASSHPGQGISPLRWEQFF
V gene: TRBV14

CDR3 protein: CASSTTGGPHSNYGYTF
V gene: TRBV27

CDR3 protein: CASSQARQGNTDTQYF
V gene: TRBV4-2

CDR3 protein: CASTTPTGANGYTF
V gene: TRBV28

CDR3 protein: CASSQGRQETQYF
V gene: TRBV18

CDR3 protein: CASSQAWFSEQFF
V gene: TRBV11-1

CDR3 protein: CASKGTSNTEAFF
V gene: TRBV27

CDR3 protein: CASSLGQGAFTEAFF
V gene: TRBV5-6